A single TCR beta chain is shown here with its context. Its antigen remains unidentified. This specimen belongs to a study of T cells expressing NK-cell markers (dated by TCRdb to the early 2020s). Study-wide context: Eight or nine donors provided sorted CD3+CD56+NKG2C+, CD3+CD56+NKG2C- and CD3+CD56-NKG2C+ T-cell subsets, whose TCR beta-chain repertoires were profiled. The eight sequenced donors were randomly selected healthy volunteers, three men and five women. Seven of the eight sequenced donors were HCMV-seropositive and one was HCMV-seronegative. Illumina HiSeq 2000/2500, MiSeq or NextSeq was used to sequence libraries as 2 x 150 bp reads.

Sequenced on an Illumina HiSeq 2000. 5'RACE template switching, by which a universal primer site and unique molecular identifiers were added, was used to make TCR beta cDNA libraries. Synthesis of cDNA was primed from the TCR beta constant segment and was followed by two consecutive PCR amplification steps. In the source study's methods: MIGEC was used to demultiplex reads and group reads by UMI, and MiTCR was used to assemble and quantify clonotypes. To exclude erroneous sequences, only TCR cDNA sequences supported by at least two reads were retained. Downstream repertoire analysis used the tcR package, and clonotypes were matched across fractions by CDR3 nucleotide sequence plus V segment. Antigen specificity was annotated against VDJdb with VDJmatch, allowing one amino acid substitution in CDR3. Through TCRdb reprocessing, the reads give one entry per CDR3 protein sequence; DNA is omitted. The V and J calls and clone size come from TCRdb's table, not from the authors' own analysis. This sample's table contains some 500,000 distinct CDR3 sequences. More than 1.4% of the sample rests with the top ten.

To determine HCMV serostatus, a commercial ELISA kit was used to detect HCMV-specific IgG in serum. Ficoll density gradient centrifugation was used to isolate peripheral blood mononuclear cells from blood. What the study reported, not specific to this receptor: Whether the expanded NKG2C-expressing T cell clones were specific for HCMV antigens remained unclear. In six donors, the dominant CD3+CD56+NKG2C+ clonotypes ranked among the top 10 CD8+ clonotypes, making up 1.0-7.0% of CD8+ T cells. Those dominant clonotypes were again the most abundant among CD3+CD56-NKG2C+ cells in a handful of donors, at about 28.3-60.1%.

The CDR3 runs 14 amino acids, cysteine and phenylalanine included. No DNA has been recorded. CDR1 is given as LGHNA and CDR2 as YNFKEQ, both from the germline V gene. The rearranged chain carries TRBV4-2 and TRBJ2-2; TCRdb gives TRBD1 as the D gene, but with no DNA this cannot be confirmed. The clonotype was recovered from a woman aged 45-59 years in good health. Donor details come from another sample of the same person, matched by shared clones. Sequencing used blood T cells: a sorted CD56 or NKG2C T cell subset, CD4+ or CD8+ T cells, or bulk PBMC T cells (not recorded which). The CDR3 region has the sequence CASSVHRGLRELFF.